Listed here is a single TCR beta chain. What it binds is unknown. As to time point: week 5, during vaccination. It was 300 ug of mutant IDH1 20-mer peptide that made up each vaccine dose, given with topical imiquimod. The data were taken from a study of a mutant IDH1 vaccine in newly diagnosed glioma. Some clones are missing from TCRdb's copy, which holds only in-frame ones; the method was immunoSEQ multiplex PCR. Of 30,000 to 40,000 clones listed, roughly 56% are singletons. V lost 6 bases to trimming and J lost 7 bases; unmatched junction nucleotides: 16. Germline V gene sequence: CDR1 SNHLY, CDR2 FYNNEI. The CDR3 extends over 16 amino acids.

This material consisted of PBMCs, taken from a glioma patient whose treatment included an IDH1 peptide vaccine. The chain joins TRBV2 to TRBJ1-2, with 8 bases that match TRBD1. This receptor was taken from a young woman with glioma. The CDR3 spells CASRRQGASKVVGYTF. CDR3 DNA: TGTGCCAGCAGGAGGCAGGGGGCGAGCAAGGTGGTTGGCTACACCTTC.